This T cell receptor beta chain was observed in a study of blood T cell repertoires in COVID-19. Profiling relied on immunoSEQ multiplex PCR, and the TCRdb table lists in-frame clones only, not all of them. The sample shows fewer than 15,000 clones, 73% of them seen only once. The CDR3 has 16 residues. Germline V gene data show CDR1 as SEHNR and CDR2 as FQNEAQ (reference sequence). The V segment lost 4 bases and the J segment 0 bases; nucleotides outside the gene matches: 7. This receptor was obtained from a human donor in a cohort sampled during active COVID-19. The sequenced sample was peripheral blood. V and J are TRBV7-9 and TRBJ1-1; 8 bases map to TRBD1. CDR3 sequence reads: CASSSRTGMVNTEAFF. The CDR3 DNA reads TGTGCCAGCAGCTCTAGGACAGGGATGGTGAACACTGAAGCTTTCTTT.